A single sample gave rise to the 22 T cell receptor beta chains below, sequenced in a study of CD8+ T cells in alopecia areata. cDNA serving as the sequencing template came from extracted, reverse transcribed RNA. Profiling relied on immunoSEQ multiplex PCR, and the TCRdb table lists in-frame clones only, not all of them. This sample has some 82,000 clones, with just over 50% found just once. Sample: NKG2D-high CD8+ T cells sorted from blood. The receptors were sampled from a human donor with alopecia areata.

In its sample, this clone was seen a few times. This chain uses TRBV2 with TRBJ2-7; 11 nucleotides agree with TRBD2. The CDR3 covers 14 residues. Trimming at V came to 4 bases and at J to 5 bases, leaving 4 bases not matched to a gene. Germline values: CDR1 SNHLY, CDR2 FYNNEI. The CDR3 coding sequence is TGTGCCAGCAGTGTAGCGGGAGGGCCGAACGAGCAGTACTTC. Amino acid sequence: CASSVAGGPNEQYF.

For this clone: The sample has other DNA sequences that encode this CDR3 too. The V call is TRBV29-1, the J call TRBJ2-7; 9 positions agree with TRBD1. The CDR3 has 14 residues. Germline V gives CDR1 SQVTM, CDR2 ANQGSEA. Trimming at V came to 3 bases and at J to 1 base, leaving 4 bases not matched to a gene. CDR3 DNA: TGCAGCGTTGAGGGGACAGGGAGTTCCTACGAGCAGTACTTC. This translates into CSVEGTGSSYEQYF.

The V call is TRBV11-2, the J call TRBJ2-7; TRBD1 matches 10 bases. From germline, CDR1 is SGHAT and CDR2 FQNNGV. This CDR3 spans 14 amino acids. With V trimmed by 5 bases and J by 7 bases, 8 bases remained unmatched. The CDR3 sequence: CASSPGTGAKEQYF. The CDR3 DNA sequence: TGTGCCAGCAGCCCGGGGACAGGGGCCAAAGAGCAGTACTTC.

The chain links TRBV18 to TRBJ2-1, with TRBD1 matching over 7 bases. Germline CDR1 KGHSH, CDR2 LQKENI. V lost 3 bases, J lost 9 bases, and 5 bases stayed unmatched. The length of the CDR3 is 13 residues. CDR3 in amino acids: CASSPPTGPEQFF. The CDR3 DNA reads TGTGCCAGCTCACCGCCGACAGGGCCTGAGCAGTTCTTC.

This clone is a singleton in its sample. The V and J genes are TRBV7-6 and TRBJ2-3; 7 nucleotides agree with TRBD1. Germline V gene sequence: CDR1 SGHVS, CDR2 FNYEAQ. V was clipped by 1 base and J by 2 bases; unmatched bases: 6. This CDR3 has 16 amino acids. The CDR3 reads CASSLEQGPTTDTQYF. CDR3 coding DNA: TGTGCCAGCAGCTTAGAACAGGGGCCCACCACAGATACGCAGTATTTT.

This chain uses TRBV29-1 with TRBJ2-7; D uncertain. CDR1 is SQVTM and CDR2 is ANQGSEA in the germline V gene. There are 13 residues in the CDR3. The V end was cut by 6 bases, the J end by 2 bases, with 14 bases between. The CDR3 sequence: CSVLSTETYEQYF. In DNA form, the CDR3 reads TGCAGCGTCCTGAGTACAGAAACCTACGAGCAGTACTTC.

This clone was detected only a few times. This rearrangement joins TRBV5-1 to TRBJ2-3; 7 nucleotides line up with TRBD1. J gave up 2 bases and V 4 bases, and 7 bases lay outside the gene matches. Germline V lookup: CDR1 SGHRS, CDR2 YFSETQ. The CDR3 loop spans 15 amino acids. CDR3 loop: CASSLGQDDTDTQYF. The CDR3 region has the DNA TGCGCCAGCAGCCTCGGACAGGACGACACAGATACGCAGTATTTT.

The chain carries TRBV18 and TRBJ1-4; 10 nucleotides align to TRBD1. The V and J ends lost 2 bases and 8 bases, in that order; junction bases with no gene match: 8. The CDR3 runs 16 residues. The germline CDR1 and CDR2 sequences are KGHSH and LQKENI. The CDR3 region has the DNA TGTGCCAGCTCACCATGGGACAGGGGCCGTGGCGAAAAACTGTTTTTT. Its protein product is CASSPWDRGRGEKLFF.

V usage is TRBV25-1 and J usage is TRBJ2-5; D is possibly TRBD2 (5 bases). V lost 4 bases, J lost 2 bases, and 17 bases lay in between. Germline-derived CDR1 and CDR2 are MGHDK and SYGVNS. The CDR3 loop spans 16 amino acids. CDR3 residues: CASSGGFGADQETQYF. The CDR3 region has the DNA TGTGCCAGCAGTGGGGGTTTTGGAGCGGATCAAGAGACCCAGTACTTC.

The chain carries TRBV28 and TRBJ2-7; D might be TRBD1 (6 bases). Trimming cost V 3 bases and J 6 bases, with 9 bases left between them. This CDR3 is 12 amino acids long. Germline V lookup: CDR1 MDHEN, CDR2 SYDVKM. The CDR3 DNA is TGTGCCAGCAGTTTTGGGGGCTCCGAGCAGTACTTC. Its translation is CASSFGGSEQYF.

The V gene is TRBV27, the J gene TRBJ2-3; TRBD2 agrees at 8 bases. The J segment lost 7 bases and the V segment lost 3 bases, leaving 6 bases of the junction unmatched. From germline, CDR1 is MNHEY and CDR2 SMNVEV (reference sequence). This CDR3 contains 14 residues. CDR3 amino acids: CASSFREGPHTQYF. CDR3 nucleotide sequence: TGTGCCAGCAGTTTTCGGGAGGGCCCTCATACGCAGTATTTT.

A few counts support this clone. The rearrangement joins TRBV29-1 to TRBJ1-2, with D tentatively TRBD1 (5 bases). Germline assignment: CDR1 SQVTM and CDR2 ANQGSEA. The CDR3 has 18 amino acids. V lost 6 bases to trimming and J lost 4 bases, with 30 bases between them. The CDR3 region has the DNA TGCAGCGTGACCCTACTTTCAAGGACGGGGCGGAGGAGCTATGGCTACACCTTC. Residues: CSVTLLSRTGRRSYGYTF.

This clone was counted between two and nine times. The chain carries TRBV7-9 and TRBJ2-7, with D tentatively TRBD1 (8 bases). CDR1 and CDR2 (germline): SEHNR, FQNEAQ (reference sequence). Trimming shortened V by 3 bases and J by 4 bases, and 13 bases separated the two germline ends. This CDR3 spans 14 amino acids. CDR3 coding DNA: TGTGCCAGCAGCTTTGGACAGGGAGGGTACGAGCAGTACTTC. This sequence encodes CASSFGQGGYEQYF.

The chain couples TRBV7-9 to TRBJ2-2; D might be TRBD1 (6 bases). Germline values: CDR1 SEHNR, CDR2 FQNEAQ (reference sequence). The V gene lost 5 bases and the J gene lost 9 bases, with 10 bases spanning the gap. The CDR3 spans 12 residues. CDR3 region: CASSATGWELFF. As DNA, the CDR3 is TGTGCCAGCAGCGCCACAGGGTGGGAGCTGTTTTTT.

The chain links TRBV5-1 to TRBJ2-1; the D gene is possibly TRBD1 (7 bases). Trimming removed 2 bases at V and 5 bases at J, with 8 bases between. Germline assignment: CDR1 SGHRS and CDR2 YFSETQ. CDR3 length equals 13 residues. CDR3 sequence: CASSFRGDNEQFF. The CDR3 coding sequence is TGCGCCAGCAGCTTCAGGGGGGACAATGAGCAGTTCTTC.

The chain joins TRBV2 to TRBJ2-1; D is unclear. The V end was cut by 6 bases, the J end by 12 bases, with 9 bases between. The CDR3 totals 10 residues. Germline lookup yields CDR1 SNHLY and CDR2 FYNNEI. The CDR3 here is CASRTGPQFF. CDR3 in DNA: TGTGCCAGCAGGACGGGCCCGCAGTTCTTC.

This clone was found a few times. The gene calls are TRBV7-9 and TRBJ1-1; D possibly corresponds to TRBD1 (5 bases). Trimming removed 5 bases at V and 5 bases at J, with 21 bases between. Looked up from germline, CDR1 is SEHNR and CDR2 is FQNEAQ (reference sequence). This CDR3 has 16 residues. As DNA, the CDR3 is TGTGCCAGCAGCCCAGTAAGTTTGGGGTCAGGGACTGAAGCTTTCTTT. The encoded protein is CASSPVSLGSGTEAFF.

The V call is TRBV4-3, the J call TRBJ2-1; TRBD2 agrees at 9 bases. There are 14 residues in the CDR3. J was trimmed by 5 bases and V by 10 bases; bases with no gene match: 9. Germline-derived CDR1 and CDR2 are LGHNA and YSLEER. CDR3 DNA sequence: TGCGCCACCCCAGCGGGAGGCCTCCACAATGAGCAGTTCTTC. Encoded protein: CATPAGGLHNEQFF.

This clone was detected once. This chain links TRBV5-1 with TRBJ2-7, with 9 nucleotides matching TRBD1. Per germline, CDR1 SGHRS and CDR2 YFSETQ. J gave up 3 bases and V 0 bases, and 10 bases lay outside the gene matches. This CDR3 is 17 amino acids long. In DNA, the CDR3 is TGCGCCAGCAGCTTGGGCTCACCGGGACAGGGAATCTACGAGCAGTACTTC. Encoded protein: CASSLGSPGQGIYEQYF.

This clone was recorded a few times. The J gene is TRBJ2-7, the V gene TRBV29-1; no clear D gene. Trimming removed 0 bases from V and 0 bases from J, with 9 bases in between. The CDR3 runs to 14 residues. CDR1 SQVTM and CDR2 ANQGSEA come from the germline V gene. The CDR3 here is CSVEDGVHSYEQYF. DNA of the CDR3: TGCAGCGTTGAAGATGGCGTCCACTCCTACGAGCAGTACTTC.

On this clone: Additional DNA sequences in this sample encode the identical CDR3. The chain is built from TRBV29-1 and TRBJ2-7, with D possibly being TRBD1 (5 bases). This CDR3 contains 13 residues. The V and J ends lost 2 bases and 4 bases respectively, with 12 bases between them. Germline CDR1 and CDR2: SQVTM and ANQGSEA. CDR3 amino acids: CSVEFSRGYEQYF. The CDR3 coding sequence is TGCAGCGTTGAATTCTCTAGGGGTTACGAGCAGTACTTC.

The table lists this clone with a few counts. For the CDR3, the DNA is TGCAGCGTGCGACAGTACCCCTACGAGCAGTACTTC. Its translation: CSVRQYPYEQYF. The V and J genes are TRBV29-1 and TRBJ2-7; tentatively, D is TRBD1 (5 bases). Between the trimmed V and J ends, which lost 6 bases and 2 bases, there was a span of 11 bases. Germline loops: CDR1 SQVTM, CDR2 ANQGSEA. The CDR3 contains 12 residues.